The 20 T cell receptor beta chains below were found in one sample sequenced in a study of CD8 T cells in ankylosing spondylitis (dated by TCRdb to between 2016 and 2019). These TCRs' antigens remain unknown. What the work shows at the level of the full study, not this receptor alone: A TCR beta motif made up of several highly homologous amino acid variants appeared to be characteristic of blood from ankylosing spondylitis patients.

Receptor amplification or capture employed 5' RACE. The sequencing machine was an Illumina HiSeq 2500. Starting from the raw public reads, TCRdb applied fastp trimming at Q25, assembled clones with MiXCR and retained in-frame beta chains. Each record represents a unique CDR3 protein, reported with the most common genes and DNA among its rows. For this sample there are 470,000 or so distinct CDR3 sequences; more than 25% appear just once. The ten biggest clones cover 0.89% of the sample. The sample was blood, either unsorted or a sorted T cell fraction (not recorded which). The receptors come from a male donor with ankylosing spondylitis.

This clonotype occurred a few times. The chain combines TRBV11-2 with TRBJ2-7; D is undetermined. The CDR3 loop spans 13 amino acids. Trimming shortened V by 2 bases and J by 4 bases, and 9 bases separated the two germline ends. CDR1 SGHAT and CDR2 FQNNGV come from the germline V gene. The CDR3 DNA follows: TGTGCCAGCAGCTTATTGACCAGTTACGAGCAGTACGTC. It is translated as CASSLLTSYEQYV.

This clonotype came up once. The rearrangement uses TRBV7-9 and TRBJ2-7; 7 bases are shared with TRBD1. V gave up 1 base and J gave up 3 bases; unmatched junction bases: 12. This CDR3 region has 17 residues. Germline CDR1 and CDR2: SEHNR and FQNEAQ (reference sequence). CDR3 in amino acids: CASSLGQGLVLIYEQYF. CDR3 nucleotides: TGTGCCAGCAGCTTAGGACAGGGCCTCGTCTTAATCTACGAGCAGTACTTC.

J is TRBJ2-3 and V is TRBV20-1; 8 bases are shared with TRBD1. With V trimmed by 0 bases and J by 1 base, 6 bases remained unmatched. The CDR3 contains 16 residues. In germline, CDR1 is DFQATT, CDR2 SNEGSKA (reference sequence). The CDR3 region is CSARDLRGQGTDTQYF. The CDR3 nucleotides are TGCAGTGCTAGAGATCTCCGGGGACAGGGCACAGATACGCAGTATTTT.

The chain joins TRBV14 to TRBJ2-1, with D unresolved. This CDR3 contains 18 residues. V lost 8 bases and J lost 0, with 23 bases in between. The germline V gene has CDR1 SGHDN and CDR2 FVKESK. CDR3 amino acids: CASEPWDYPTSSYNEQFF. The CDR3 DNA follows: TGTGCCAGCGAGCCGTGGGATTACCCTACCAGCTCCTACAATGAGCAGTTCTTC.

This CDR3 reads CATSRDRRKNEKLFF. The CDR3 DNA is TGTGCCACCAGCAGAGATCGGCGGAAAAATGAAAAACTGTTTTTT. The chain combines TRBV15 with TRBJ1-4; D not resolved. CDR1 is LNHNV and CDR2 is YYDKDF in the germline V gene (reference sequence). This CDR3 is built from 15 residues. V lost 0 bases and J lost 5, with 10 bases in between.

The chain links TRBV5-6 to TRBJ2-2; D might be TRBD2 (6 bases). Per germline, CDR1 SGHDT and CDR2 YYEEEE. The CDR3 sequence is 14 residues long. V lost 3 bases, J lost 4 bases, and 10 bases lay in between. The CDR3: CASSWGVSTGELFF. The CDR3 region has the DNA TGTGCCAGCAGCTGGGGGGTCTCCACCGGGGAGCTGTTTTTT.

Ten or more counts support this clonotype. CDR3 sequence reads: CASSLFPPPTGELFF. The CDR3 DNA is TGTGCCAGCAGCCTATTTCCCCCACCCACCGGGGAGCTGTTTTTT. This chain joins TRBV7-2 and TRBJ2-2; D remains unclear. The CDR3 extends over 15 amino acids. Germline CDR1 reads SGHTA; CDR2 reads FQGNSA. V shed 5 bases and J shed 4 bases, with 14 bases lying between them.

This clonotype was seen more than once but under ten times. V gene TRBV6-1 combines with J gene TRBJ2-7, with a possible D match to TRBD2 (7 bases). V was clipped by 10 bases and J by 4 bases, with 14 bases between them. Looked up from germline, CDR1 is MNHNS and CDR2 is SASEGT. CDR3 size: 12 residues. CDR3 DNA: TGTGCCACCGGGGGAGGGGGATACGAGCAGTACGTC. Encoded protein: CATGGGGYEQYV.

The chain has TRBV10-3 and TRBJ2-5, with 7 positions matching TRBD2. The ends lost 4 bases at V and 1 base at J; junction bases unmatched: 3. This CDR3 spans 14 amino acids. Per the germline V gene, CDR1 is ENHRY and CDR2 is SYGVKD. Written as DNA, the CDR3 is TGTGCCATCAGTGCTACTAGCGCCCAAGAGACCCAGTACTTC. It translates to CAISATSAQETQYF.

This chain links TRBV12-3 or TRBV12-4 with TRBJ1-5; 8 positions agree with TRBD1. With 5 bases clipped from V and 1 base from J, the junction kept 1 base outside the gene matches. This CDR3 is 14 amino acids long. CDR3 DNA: TGTGCCAGCAGTCGGGACAGGAGCAATCAGCCCCAGCATTTT. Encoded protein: CASSRDRSNQPQHF.

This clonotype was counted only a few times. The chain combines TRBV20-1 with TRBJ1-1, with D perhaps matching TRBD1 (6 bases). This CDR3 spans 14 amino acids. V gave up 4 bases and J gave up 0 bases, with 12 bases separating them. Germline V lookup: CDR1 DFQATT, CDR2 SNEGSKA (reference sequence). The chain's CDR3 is CSAKQGGMNTEAFF. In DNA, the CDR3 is TGCAGTGCTAAACAGGGCGGCATGAACACTGAAGCTTTCTTT.

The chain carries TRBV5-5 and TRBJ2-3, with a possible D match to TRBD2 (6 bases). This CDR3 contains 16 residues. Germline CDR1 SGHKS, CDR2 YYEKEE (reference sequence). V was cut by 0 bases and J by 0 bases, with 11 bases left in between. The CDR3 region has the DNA TGTGCCAGCAGCTTGGACACTAGCCTTAGCACAGATACGCAGTATTTT. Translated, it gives CASSLDTSLSTDTQYF. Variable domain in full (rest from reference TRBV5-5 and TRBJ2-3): DAGVTQSPTHLIKTRGQQVTLRCSPISGHKSVSWYQQVLGQGPQFIFQYYEKEERGRGNFPDRFSARQFPNYSSELNVNALLLGDSALYLCASSLDTSLSTDTQYFGPGTRLTVL.

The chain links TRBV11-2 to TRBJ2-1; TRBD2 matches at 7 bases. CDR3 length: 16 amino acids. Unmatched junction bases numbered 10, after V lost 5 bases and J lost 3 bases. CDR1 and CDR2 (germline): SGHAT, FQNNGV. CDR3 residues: CASSLLLGTNYNEQFF. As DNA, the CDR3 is TGTGCCAGCAGCCTTCTCTTAGGGACTAACTACAATGAGCAGTTCTTC.

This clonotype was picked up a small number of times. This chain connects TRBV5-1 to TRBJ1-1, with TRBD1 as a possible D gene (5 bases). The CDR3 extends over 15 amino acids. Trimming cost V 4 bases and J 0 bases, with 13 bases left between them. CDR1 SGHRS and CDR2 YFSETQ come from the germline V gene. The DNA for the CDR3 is TGCGCCAGCAGCCAAGGAAACAGGTTGAACACTGAAGCTTTCTTT. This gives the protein CASSQGNRLNTEAFF. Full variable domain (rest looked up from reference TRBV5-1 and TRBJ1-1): KAGVTQTPRYLIKTRGQQVTLSCSPISGHRSVSWYQQTPGQGLQFLFEYFSETQRNKGNFPGRFSGRQFSNSRSEMNVSTLELGDSALYLCASSQGNRLNTEAFFGQGTRLTVV.

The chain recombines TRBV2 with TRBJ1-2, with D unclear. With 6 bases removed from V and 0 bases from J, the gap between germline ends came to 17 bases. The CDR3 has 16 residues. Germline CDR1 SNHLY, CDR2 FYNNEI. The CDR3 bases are TGTGCCAGCAGCGGAACTCTTCGGGTTACTAACTATGGCTACACCTTC. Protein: CASSGTLRVTNYGYTF.

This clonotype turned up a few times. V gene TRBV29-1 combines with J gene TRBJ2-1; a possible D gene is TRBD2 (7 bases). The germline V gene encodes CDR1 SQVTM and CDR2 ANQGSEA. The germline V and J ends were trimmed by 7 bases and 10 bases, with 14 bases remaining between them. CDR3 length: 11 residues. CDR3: CSGREGGEQFF. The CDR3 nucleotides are TGCAGCGGCAGGGAGGGGGGAGAGCAGTTCTTC.

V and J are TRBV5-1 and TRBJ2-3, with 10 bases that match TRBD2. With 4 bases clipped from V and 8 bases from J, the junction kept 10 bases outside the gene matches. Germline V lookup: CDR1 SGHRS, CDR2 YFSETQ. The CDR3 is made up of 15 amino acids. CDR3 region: CASSVGPSGSGTQYF. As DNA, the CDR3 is TGCGCCAGCAGCGTTGGCCCTAGCGGGAGCGGTACGCAGTATTTT.

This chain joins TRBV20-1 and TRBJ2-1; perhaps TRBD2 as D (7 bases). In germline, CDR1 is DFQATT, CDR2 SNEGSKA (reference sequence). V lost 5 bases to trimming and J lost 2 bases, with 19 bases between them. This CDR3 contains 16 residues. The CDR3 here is CSALRGGGYTYNEQFF. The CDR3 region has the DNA TGCAGTGCTCTAAGGGGGGGCGGCTACACCTACAATGAGCAGTTCTTC.

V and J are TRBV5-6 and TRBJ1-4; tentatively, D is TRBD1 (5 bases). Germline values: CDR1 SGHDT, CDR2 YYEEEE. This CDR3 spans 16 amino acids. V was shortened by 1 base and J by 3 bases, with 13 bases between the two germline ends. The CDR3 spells CASSLRGANANEKLFF. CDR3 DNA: TGTGCCAGCAGCTTGCGAGGGGCGAACGCTAATGAAAAACTGTTTTTT.

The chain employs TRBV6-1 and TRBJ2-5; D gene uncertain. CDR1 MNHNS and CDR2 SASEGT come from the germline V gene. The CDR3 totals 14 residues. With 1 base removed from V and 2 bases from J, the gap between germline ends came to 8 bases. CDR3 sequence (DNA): TGTGCCAGCAGTGAAGTGACACTGCAAGAGACCCAGTACTTC. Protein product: CASSEVTLQETQYF.